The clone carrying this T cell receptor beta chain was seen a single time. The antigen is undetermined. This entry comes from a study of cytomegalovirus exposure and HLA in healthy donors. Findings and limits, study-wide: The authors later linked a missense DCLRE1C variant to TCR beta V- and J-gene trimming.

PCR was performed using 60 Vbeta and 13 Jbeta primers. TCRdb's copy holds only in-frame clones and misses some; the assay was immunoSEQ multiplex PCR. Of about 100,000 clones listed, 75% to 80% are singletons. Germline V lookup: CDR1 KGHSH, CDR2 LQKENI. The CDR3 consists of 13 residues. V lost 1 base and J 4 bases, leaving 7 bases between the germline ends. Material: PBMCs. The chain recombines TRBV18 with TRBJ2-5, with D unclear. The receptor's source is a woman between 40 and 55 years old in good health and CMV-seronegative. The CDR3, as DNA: TGTGCCAGCTCACCACTGTTCGGAGAGACCCAGTACTTC. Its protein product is CASSPLFGETQYF. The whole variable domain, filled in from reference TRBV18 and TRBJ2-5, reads NAGVMQNPRHLVRRRGQEARLRCSPMKGHSHVYWYRQLPEEGLKFMVYLQKENIIDESGMPKERFSAEFPKEGPSILRIQQVVRGDSAAYFCASSPLFGETQYFGPGTRLLVL.